The T cell receptor (beta chain) described here comes from a study of T cells in Graves' hyperthyroidism and ophthalmopathy (dated 2019 in TCRdb). Broadly, across the study: Peripheral blood samples were taken at the time of initial diagnosis, prior to any treatment. To identify distinguishing TCR V-J signatures, a discovery cohort of 90 to 100 patients was used, comprising some 45 with Graves' ophthalmopathy and around 60 with stable Graves' hyperthyroidism. Prospective prediction of ophthalmopathy was tested in an independent validation cohort consisting of 18 to 20 hyperthyroidism patients and around 16 patients who later progressed to ophthalmopathy. For training and testing, the 100 or so patients in the discovery cohort were randomly divided in a 7:3 ratio. Thyroid tissue and blood T-cell repertoires from several Graves' hyperthyroidism patients were also compared in the study. After sampling, hyperthyroidism patients received methimazole starting at 30 mg daily, and ophthalmopathy patients received high-dose intravenous methylprednisolone. The paper reports TCR Vbeta CDR3 sequencing of approximately 140 peripheral blood samples: around 41 ophthalmopathy, roughly 80 hyperthyroidism and around 17 progressor patients.

The CDR3 sequence holds 17 residues, the cysteine and phenylalanine included. Just the 51-base CDR3 DNA is kept, in frame starting at base 1. Here V drops 10 bases and J drops 3 bases, and the junction holds 18 bases not matched to any gene. The germline V gene sets CDR1 to ENHRY and CDR2 to SYGVKD. TCR beta CDR3 regions were amplified from RNA transcripts. The TCR CDR3 was subjected to a first round of RT-PCR using the HTBI primer set and the Qiagen OneStep RT-PCR kit. A second multiplex PCR round built the libraries, followed by size selection and purification. Libraries were sequenced paired-end with 100 bp reads on an Illumina HiSeq2000. As for the authors' bioinformatics: SOAPnuke was used to process the raw data, removing reads that contained adapters or uncalled bases, had a mean Phred below 15, or lacked an exact match to the constant primer or identifier. COPE v1.2.5 was used to merge high-quality paired reads, and clonotypes were defined as unique nucleotide sequences. Clonotypes were aligned to IMGT TRBV, TRBD and TRBJ reference segments using MiTCR v1.1. The analysis was restricted to V-J combinations with a frequency above 0.0001, which together covered roughly 99% of the repertoires. The TCS score was defined as the ratio of F50 (clonal expansion) to E x V (chaos), calculated using BLOSUM62-based TCRdist between CDR3 peptides within each V-J. Welch's t-statistics and random forest reduced approximately 520 V-J features to 10 to 15, which were used in a naive Bayes classifier (R e1071). The Morisita-Horn index was used to measure how similar the thyroid and blood repertoires were. Through fastp at Q25 and MiXCR, TCRdb rebuilt clones from the public reads, retaining in-frame beta chains. For every CDR3 protein sequence, its rows merge into one entry that carries the most common genes and DNA. The V and J calls were determined by TCRdb, not by the authors. This sample holds hundreds of thousands of distinct CDR3 sequences; roughly 14% were observed only once. The ten largest account for roughly 4.5% of the sample.

Ophthalmopathy patients had moderately to severely active disease, Clinical Activity Score of at least 3, NOSPECS grade of at least 4, and duration under 3 months. Patients with uncontrolled infections, other autoimmune diseases, pregnancy or lactation were excluded. Diagnoses were based on clinical symptoms, serum thyroxine and TRAb, thyroid ultrasound and orbital computed tomography. PBMCs were separated from 10 ml of fresh peripheral blood using Ficoll-Paque density gradient centrifugation. Trizol reagent was used to extract total RNA, and RNA quality was then checked on an Agilent 2100 Bioanalyzer. General study outcomes and caveats: In validation, the model predicted progression to ophthalmopathy with roughly 66% sensitivity and over 72% specificity, a median of 6.5 months before onset. Most expanded thyroid clonotypes (frequency above 0.001) were also detected in blood, a finding suggesting that blood repertoires may reflect thyroid immune responses. No statistical method was used to set the sample size in advance, and investigators knew the group allocation. Ophthalmopathy was separated from stable hyperthyroidism by a 13 V-J signature model, with 85% to 90% sensitivity and 81% to 83% specificity obtained in cross-validation and 80%/75% obtained in testing.

Worth noting for this clonotype: There is no known antigen for this receptor. Nothing much larger sits one base from this clone, and base qualities are not available.

What was sequenced was blood. The sequence derives from a woman aged 40-49 years with Graves' ophthalmopathy. The chain is made from TRBV10-3 and TRBJ2-5, and 9 junctional nucleotides match TRBD2. The sequenced DNA: TGTGCCACCAGCCGAATTAGCGGGGGATCCCCCGAAGAGACCCAGTACTTC. Translated, it reads CATSRISGGSPEETQYF.